This TCR gamma chain was obtained from a study of gamma delta lymphoproliferative disorders and STAT genes. Across the study: The LymphoTrack Dx TCRG Assay amplified gamma chains from at least 50 ng of genomic DNA. General study findings and limits: Low-frequency NGS calls may be less specific; leukemic clone sharing needs confirmation. In whole-repertoire clustering, gamma separated patients from controls, unlike delta.

PBMCs from patients and controls supplied the genomic DNA for sequencing. TCRdb re-called clones from the multiplex PCR reads using CATT. The table records about 3,000 gamma-chain clones, under 9.5% of them present only once. This clone ranks as medium-sized. The antigen remains undetermined. The TCR was taken from a human donor in good health. The sample consisted of blood.

CDR3 residues: CATWDAPRGYKKLF. The CDR3, as DNA: TGTGCCACCTGGGACGCCCCGCGTGGGTATAAGAAACTCTTT. This chain links TRGV2 with TRGJ1 or TRGJ2. TCRdb offers no J gene call, so here the DNA was matched to germline to obtain one. The CDR3 extends over 14 amino acids. V was clipped by 2 bases and J by 7 bases; unmatched bases: 11. Germline CDR1 reads EGSNGY; CDR2 reads YDSYNSKV.